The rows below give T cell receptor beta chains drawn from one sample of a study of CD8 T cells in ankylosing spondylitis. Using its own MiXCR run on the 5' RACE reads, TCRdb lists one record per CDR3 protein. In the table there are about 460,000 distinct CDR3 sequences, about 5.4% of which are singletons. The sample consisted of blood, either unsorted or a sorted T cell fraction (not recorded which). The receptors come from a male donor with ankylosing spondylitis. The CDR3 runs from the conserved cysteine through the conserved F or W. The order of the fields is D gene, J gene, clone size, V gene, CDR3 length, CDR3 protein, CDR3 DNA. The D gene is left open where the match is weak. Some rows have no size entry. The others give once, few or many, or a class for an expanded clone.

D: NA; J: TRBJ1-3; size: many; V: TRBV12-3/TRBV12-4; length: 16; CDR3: CASSLMGALTGNTIYF; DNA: TGTGCCAGCAGCCTAATGGGCGCCTTGACTGGAAACACCATATATTTT
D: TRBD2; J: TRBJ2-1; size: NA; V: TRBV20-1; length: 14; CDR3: CSAHRAGAYNEQFF; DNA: TGCAGTGCCCACCGGGCGGGGGCCTACAATGAGCAGTTCTTC
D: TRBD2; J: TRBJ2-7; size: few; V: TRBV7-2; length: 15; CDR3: CASSLLATLEYEQYF; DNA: TGTGCCAGCAGCCTACTAGCGACCTTGGAGTACGAGCAGTACTTC
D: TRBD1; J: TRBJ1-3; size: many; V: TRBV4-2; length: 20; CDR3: CASSQDPGQGFVRSGNTIYF; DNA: TGTGCCAGCAGCCAAGATCCGGGACAGGGGTTCGTCCGCTCTGGAAACACCATATATTTT
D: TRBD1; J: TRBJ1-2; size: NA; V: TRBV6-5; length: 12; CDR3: CASSQQGGGYTF; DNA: TGTGCCAGCAGTCAACAGGGGGGCGGCTACACCTTC
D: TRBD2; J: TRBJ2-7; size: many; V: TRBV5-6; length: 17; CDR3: CASSLGLAGGPSYEQYF; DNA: TGTGCCAGCAGCCTAGGACTAGCGGGAGGGCCTTCCTACGAGCAGTACTTC
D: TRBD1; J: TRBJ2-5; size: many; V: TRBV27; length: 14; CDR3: CASSRTGGWETQYF; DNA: TGTGCCAGCAGTAGGACAGGGGGCTGGGAGACCCAGTACTTC
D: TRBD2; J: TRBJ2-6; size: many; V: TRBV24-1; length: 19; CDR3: CATSDSFSSGGSGANVLTF; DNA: TGTGCCACCAGTGATTCTTTTTCGAGCGGGGGCTCTGGGGCCAACGTCCTGACTTTC
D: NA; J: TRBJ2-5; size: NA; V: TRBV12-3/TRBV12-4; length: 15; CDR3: CASSLAGSRSETQYF; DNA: TGTGCCAGCAGTTTAGCCGGGAGTAGATCCGAGACCCAGTACTTC
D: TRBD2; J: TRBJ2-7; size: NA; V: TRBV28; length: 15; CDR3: CASSLSLAGDYEQYF; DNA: TGTGCCAGCAGTTTATCACTAGCGGGAGACTACGAGCAGTACTTC
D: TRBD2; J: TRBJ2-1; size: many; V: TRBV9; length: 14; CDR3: CASSSGLAGYEQFF; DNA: TGTGCCAGCAGCTCAGGACTAGCGGGCTATGAGCAGTTCTTC
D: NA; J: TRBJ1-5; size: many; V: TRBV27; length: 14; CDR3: CASRVDSSNQPQHF; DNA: TGTGCCAGCAGGGTGGACAGTAGCAATCAGCCCCAGCATTTT
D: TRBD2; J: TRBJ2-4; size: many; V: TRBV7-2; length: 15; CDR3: CASSFKREIKNIQYF; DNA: TGTGCCAGCAGCTTTAAGCGGGAGATCAAAAACATTCAGTACTTC
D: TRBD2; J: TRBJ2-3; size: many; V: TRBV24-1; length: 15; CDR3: CATSADWGGTDTQYF; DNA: TGTGCCACCAGTGCCGATTGGGGGGGAACAGATACGCAGTATTTT
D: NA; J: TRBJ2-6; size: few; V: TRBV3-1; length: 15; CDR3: CASSQDLRTLNVLTF; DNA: TGTGCCAGCAGCCAAGATCTTAGAACTTTAAACGTCCTGACTTTC
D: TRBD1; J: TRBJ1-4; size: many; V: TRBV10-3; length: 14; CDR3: CAISRTGAGEKLFF; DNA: TGTGCCATCAGTAGGACAGGGGCGGGTGAAAAACTGTTTTTT
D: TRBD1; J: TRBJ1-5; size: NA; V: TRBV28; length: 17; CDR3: CASSLWTGDYSNQPQHF; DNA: TGTGCCAGCAGTTTATGGACAGGGGATTATAGCAATCAGCCCCAGCATTTT
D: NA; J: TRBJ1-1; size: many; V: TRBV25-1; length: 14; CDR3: CASSDRYRNTEAFF; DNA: TGTGCCAGCAGTGATAGGTACAGAAACACTGAAGCTTTCTTT
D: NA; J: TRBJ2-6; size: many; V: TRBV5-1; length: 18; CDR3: CASSYLGIFQSGANVLTF; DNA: TGCGCCAGCAGCTATTTGGGGATCTTTCAATCTGGGGCCAACGTCCTGACTTTC
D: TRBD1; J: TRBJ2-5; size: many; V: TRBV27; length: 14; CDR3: CASSRQGAWETQYF; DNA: TGTGCCAGCAGTAGACAGGGGGCATGGGAGACCCAGTACTTC
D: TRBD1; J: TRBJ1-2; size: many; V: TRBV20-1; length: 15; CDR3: CSARGQDRAFGGYTF; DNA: TGCAGTGCTAGAGGCCAAGACAGGGCATTTGGGGGCTACACCTTC
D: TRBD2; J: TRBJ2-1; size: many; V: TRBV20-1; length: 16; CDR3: CSARGLAGSIYNEQFF; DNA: TGCAGTGCTAGGGGACTAGCGGGTAGTATATACAATGAGCAGTTCTTC
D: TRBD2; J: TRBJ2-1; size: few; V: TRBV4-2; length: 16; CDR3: CASSHDFSGGANEQFF; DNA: TGTGCCAGCAGCCACGATTTTAGCGGGGGGGCAAATGAGCAGTTCTTC
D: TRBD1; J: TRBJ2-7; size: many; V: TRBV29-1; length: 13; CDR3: CSARGDSTYEQYF; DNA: TGCAGCGCCCGAGGGGACAGCACCTACGAGCAGTACTTC
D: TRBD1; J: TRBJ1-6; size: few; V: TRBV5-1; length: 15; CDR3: CASSYGQVDGSPLHF; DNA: TGCGCCAGCAGCTATGGACAGGTTGACGGATCACCCCTCCACTTT
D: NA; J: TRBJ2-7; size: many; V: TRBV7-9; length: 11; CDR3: CASSLWADVDF; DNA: TGTGCCAGCAGCTTATGGGCAGACGTGGACTTC
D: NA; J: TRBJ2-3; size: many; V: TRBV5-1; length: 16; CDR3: CASSLGVARGTDTQYF; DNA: TGCGCCAGCAGCTTGGGGGTAGCGAGAGGCACAGATACGCAGTATTTT
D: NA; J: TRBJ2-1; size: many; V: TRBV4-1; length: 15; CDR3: CASSLGTAGYNEQFF; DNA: TGCGCCAGCAGCCTCGGGACGGCGGGGTACAATGAGCAGTTCTTC
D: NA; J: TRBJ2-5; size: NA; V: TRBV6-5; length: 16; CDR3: CAGSYFVGGPSETQYF; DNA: TGTGCCGGCAGTTACTTTGTGGGGGGGCCTTCAGAGACCCAGTACTTC
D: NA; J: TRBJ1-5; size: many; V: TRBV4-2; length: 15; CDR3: CASSPKLVVGQPQHF; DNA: TGTGCCAGCAGCCCAAAGTTAGTCGTTGGGCAGCCCCAGCATTTT
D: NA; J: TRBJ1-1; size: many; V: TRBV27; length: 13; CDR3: CASRRRMNTEAFF; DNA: TGTGCCAGCAGACGAAGGATGAACACTGAAGCTTTCTTT
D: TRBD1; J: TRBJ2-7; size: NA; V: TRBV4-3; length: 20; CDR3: CASSQEGTGRQGKASYEQYF; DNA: TGCGCCAGCAGCCAAGAAGGGACGGGGAGACAGGGGAAGGCCTCCTACGAGCAGTACTTC
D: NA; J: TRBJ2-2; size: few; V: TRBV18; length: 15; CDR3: CASSRKGDNTGELFF; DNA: TGTGCCAGCTCAAGGAAAGGTGACAACACCGGGGAGCTGTTTTTT
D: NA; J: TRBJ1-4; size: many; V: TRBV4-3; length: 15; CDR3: CASSQTHKTGEKLFF; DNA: TGCGCCAGCAGCCAGACGCATAAAACGGGGGAAAAACTGTTTTTT
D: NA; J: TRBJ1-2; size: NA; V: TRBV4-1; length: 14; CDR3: CASSQLPGGPGYTF; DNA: TGCGCCAGCAGCCAGCTTCCAGGAGGGCCTGGCTACACCTTC
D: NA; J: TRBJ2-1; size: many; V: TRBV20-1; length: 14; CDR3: CSAVDGSRHNEQFF; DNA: TGCAGTGCTGTAGACGGAAGCCGCCACAATGAGCAGTTCTTC
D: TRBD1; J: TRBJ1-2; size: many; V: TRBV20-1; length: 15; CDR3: CSARTTGEYHFGYTF; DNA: TGCAGTGCTAGAACTACAGGGGAGTATCATTTTGGCTACACCTTC
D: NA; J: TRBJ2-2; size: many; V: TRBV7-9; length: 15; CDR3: CASSLLGSYTGELFF; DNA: TGTGCCAGCAGCTTATTGGGGTCATACACCGGGGAGCTGTTTTTT
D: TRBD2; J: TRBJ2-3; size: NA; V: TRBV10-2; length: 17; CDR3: CASSESVRLAGWDTQYF; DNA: TGCGCCAGCAGTGAGTCGGTTCGGCTAGCGGGATGGGATACGCAGTATTTT